The following is a T cell receptor (beta chain) sequence with its context. It was with a sample-barcoded 5' primer and a J-beta primer mix that a second PCR of roughly 7 to 12 cycles was run. TCRdb recomputed calls from the 5' RACE reads with MiXCR, one row per CDR3 protein. The sample consists of around 940,000 distinct CDR3 sequences, about 51% of them appearing once. Losses at the gene ends were 6 bases for V and 4 bases for J; bases not matched to a gene: 6. Germline lookup yields CDR1 SEHNR and CDR2 FQNEAQ (reference sequence). This CDR3 spans 15 amino acids. The data originate from a study of blood T cells in healthy people across ages.

Sequenced material: blood. This rearrangement joins TRBV7-9 to TRBJ2-1, with TRBD2 matching over 10 bases. The receptor's source is an older woman in good health. The CDR3 DNA reads as TGTGCCAGCAGTAAAGCGGGAGGGCCATACAATGAGCAGTTCTTC. It translates to CASSKAGGPYNEQFF.